This T cell receptor beta chain was identified in a study of T cell responses to AZD1222 COVID-19 vaccine. CDR1 and CDR2 from the germline V gene are MNHEY and SVGAGI. V lost 5 bases and J lost 5, with 6 bases in between. This CDR3 spans 11 amino acids. Second doses at about 4 or about 12 weeks were pooled. Repertoires were generated with immunoSEQ multiplex PCR, while TCRdb's copy carries only in-frame clones and drops some. The sample lists about 200,000 clones, over 85% occurring once. The sequence was obtained from an adult who received the AZD1222 COVID-19 vaccine. The specimen comprised peripheral blood, sampled 28 days after the second AZD1222 dose. The V call is TRBV6-5, the J call TRBJ2-5; D is uncertain. CDR3 sequence: CASSKRETQYF. DNA of the CDR3: TGTGCCAGCAGTAAAAGGGAGACCCAGTACTTC.